This T cell receptor beta chain is drawn from a study of T cell responses to AZD1222 COVID-19 vaccine. Assay: immunoSEQ multiplex PCR; the TCRdb copy retains only in-frame clones and omits some. This sample carries about 120,000 clones, 88% of them seen once, and the ten largest clones take 2.4%. The CDR3 has 10 amino acids. Looked up from germline, CDR1 is MNHEY and CDR2 is SMNVEV (reference sequence). The chain links TRBV27 to TRBJ2-5; 8 nucleotides match TRBD2. The clonotype originates from an adult in good health. This material consisted of peripheral blood, taken on day 0 of AZD1222 vaccination. CDR3 in amino acids: CDRGGETQYF. CDR3 sequence (DNA): TGTGATCGGGGGGGTGAGACCCAGTACTTC.